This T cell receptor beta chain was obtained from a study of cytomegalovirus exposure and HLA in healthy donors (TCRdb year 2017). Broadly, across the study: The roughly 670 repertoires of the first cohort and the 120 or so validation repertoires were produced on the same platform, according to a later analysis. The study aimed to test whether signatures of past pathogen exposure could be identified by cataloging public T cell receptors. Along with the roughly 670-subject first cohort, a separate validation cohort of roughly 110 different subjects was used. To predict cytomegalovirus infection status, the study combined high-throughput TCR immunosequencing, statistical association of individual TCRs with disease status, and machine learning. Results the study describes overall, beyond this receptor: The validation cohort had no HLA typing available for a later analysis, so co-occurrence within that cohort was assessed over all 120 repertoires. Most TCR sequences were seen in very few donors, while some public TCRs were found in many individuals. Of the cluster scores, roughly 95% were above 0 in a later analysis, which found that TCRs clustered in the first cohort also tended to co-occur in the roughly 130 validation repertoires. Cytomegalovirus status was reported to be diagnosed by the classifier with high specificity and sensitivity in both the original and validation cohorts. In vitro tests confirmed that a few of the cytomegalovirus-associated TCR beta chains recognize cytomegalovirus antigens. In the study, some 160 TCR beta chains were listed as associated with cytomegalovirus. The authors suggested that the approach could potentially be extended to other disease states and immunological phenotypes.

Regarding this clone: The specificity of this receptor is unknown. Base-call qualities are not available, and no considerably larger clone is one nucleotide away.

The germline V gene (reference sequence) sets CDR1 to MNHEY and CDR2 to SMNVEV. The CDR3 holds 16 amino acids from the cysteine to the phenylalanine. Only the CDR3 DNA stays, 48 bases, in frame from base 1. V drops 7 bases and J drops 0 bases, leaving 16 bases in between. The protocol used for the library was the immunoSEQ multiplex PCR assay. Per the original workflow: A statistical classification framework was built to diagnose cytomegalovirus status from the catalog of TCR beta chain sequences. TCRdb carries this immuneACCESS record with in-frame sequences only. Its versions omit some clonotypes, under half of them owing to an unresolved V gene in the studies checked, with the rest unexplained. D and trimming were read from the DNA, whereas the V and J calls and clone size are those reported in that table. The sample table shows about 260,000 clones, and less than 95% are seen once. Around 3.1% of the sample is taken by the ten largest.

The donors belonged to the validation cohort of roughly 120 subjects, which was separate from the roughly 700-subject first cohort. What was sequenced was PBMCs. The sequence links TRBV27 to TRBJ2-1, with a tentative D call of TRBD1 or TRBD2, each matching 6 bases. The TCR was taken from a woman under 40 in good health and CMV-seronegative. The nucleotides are TGTGCCAGCACCCAACTAGGGGGGCGCTCCTACAATGAGCAGTTCTTC. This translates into CASTQLGGRSYNEQFF.